Sequencing of this T cell receptor (beta chain) was carried out in a study of T cells in Graves' hyperthyroidism and ophthalmopathy. Study summary: Blood was drawn when the patient was first diagnosed and still untreated.

TCR beta CDR3 regions were amplified from RNA transcripts. HTBI primers were used for first-round RT-PCR of the TCR CDR3. TCRdb ran MiXCR on the multiplex PCR reads and lists one entry per CDR3 protein. This table holds hundreds of thousands of distinct CDR3 sequences, roughly 25% found once. The PBMCs studied were ones that came from approximately 9.9 ml fresh peripheral blood. This CDR3 has 18 residues. V shed 8 bases, J shed 4 bases, and the junction held 22 bases outside the gene matches. Germline V lookup: CDR1 MNHNS, CDR2 SASEGT. In regard to this clonotype: Antigen: not known.

Study-level findings and limits: Ophthalmopathy and stable hyperthyroidism were separated by a 13 V-J model. Among thyroid clonotypes expanded above 0.001, most also appeared in blood.

This sequence was found in a man between 50 and 59 years old with Graves' hyperthyroidism. The rearrangement uses TRBV6-1 and TRBJ1-2; 7 nucleotides align to TRBD1. The specimen sequenced was blood. The CDR3 region has the DNA TGTGCCAGCTCACCCGTAGCCCCGACAGGGAAAAACATCTATGGCTACACCTTC. Amino acids: CASSPVAPTGKNIYGYTF.